This entry lists 3 T cell receptor beta chains sequenced from one sample in a study of identifying expanded T cells in peripheral blood. Libraries were prepared by immunoSEQ multiplex PCR; TCRdb keeps only in-frame clonotypes and omits some of them. Altogether more than 80,000 clones are present, around 88% being singletons, with the ten largest covering roughly 4%. The specimen sequenced was blood. Every receptor here comes from a person aged 18 to 70 in good health.

This chain connects TRBV27 to TRBJ2-7; TRBD2 aligns across 13 bases. CDR1 is MNHEY, CDR2 SMNVEV, per germline (reference sequence). The CDR3 totals 17 residues. With 3 bases clipped from V and 3 bases from J, the junction kept 8 bases outside the gene matches. Here the CDR3 DNA reads TGTGCCAGCAGTTTGTTTACCCGACTAGCGGGAGGCTACGAGCAGTACTTC. This sequence encodes CASSLFTRLAGGYEQYF.

This clone was detected only once. The chain employs TRBV5-5 and TRBJ2-7; D remains unclear. Trimming shortened V by 1 base and J by 0 bases, and 5 bases separated the two germline ends. CDR1 is SGHKS and CDR2 is YYEKEE in the germline V gene (reference sequence). The CDR3 spans 13 residues. The DNA for the CDR3 is TGTGCCAGCAGCTTGAGGAGCTCCTACGAGCAGTACTTC. This gives the protein CASSLRSSYEQYF.

A remark on this clone: A read error is likely, as this CDR3 ends without the conserved phenylalanine or tryptophan. The DNA is omitted, as the CDR3 cannot be located on it reliably, and the CDR3 follows TCRdb's listing. The rearrangement uses TRBV6-5 and TRBJ2-7; the table names TRBD1, a call not compared with the DNA. Germline values: CDR1 MNHEY, CDR2 SVGAGI. The CDR3 spans 9 residues, counting both ends. This CDR3 is CASGLTGSD.